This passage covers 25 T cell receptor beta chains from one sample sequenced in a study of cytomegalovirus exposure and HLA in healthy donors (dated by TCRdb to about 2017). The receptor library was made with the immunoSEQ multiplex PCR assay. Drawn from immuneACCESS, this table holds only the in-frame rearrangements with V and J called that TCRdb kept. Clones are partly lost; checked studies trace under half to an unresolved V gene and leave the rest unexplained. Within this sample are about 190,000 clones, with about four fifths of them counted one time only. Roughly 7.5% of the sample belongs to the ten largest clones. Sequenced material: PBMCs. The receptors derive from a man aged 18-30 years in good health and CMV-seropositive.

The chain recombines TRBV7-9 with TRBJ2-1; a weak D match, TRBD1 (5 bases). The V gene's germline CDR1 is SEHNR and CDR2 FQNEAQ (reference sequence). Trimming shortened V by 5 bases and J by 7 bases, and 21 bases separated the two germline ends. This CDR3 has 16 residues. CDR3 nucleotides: TGTGCCAGCAGCCCCCCCAGGGCAGGGCACCTAAATGAGCAGTTCTTC. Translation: CASSPPRAGHLNEQFF.

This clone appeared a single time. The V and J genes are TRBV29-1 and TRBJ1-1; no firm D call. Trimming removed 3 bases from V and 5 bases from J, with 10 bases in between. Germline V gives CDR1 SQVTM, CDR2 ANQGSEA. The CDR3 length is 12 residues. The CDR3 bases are TGCAGCGTTGATGGAACGGGGACTGAAGCTTTCTTT. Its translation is CSVDGTGTEAFF. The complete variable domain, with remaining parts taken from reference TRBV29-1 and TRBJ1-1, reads SAVISQKPSRDICQRGTSLTIQCQVDSQVTMMFWYRQQPGQSLTLIATANQGSEATYESGFVIDKFPISRPNLTFSTLTVSNMSPEDSSIYLCSVDGTGTEAFFGQGTRLTVV.

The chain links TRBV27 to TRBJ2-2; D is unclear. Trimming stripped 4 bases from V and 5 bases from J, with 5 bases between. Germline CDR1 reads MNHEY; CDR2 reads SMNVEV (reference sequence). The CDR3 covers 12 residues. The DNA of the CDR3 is TGTGCCAGCAGTTCGGTAACCGGGGAGCTGTTTTTT. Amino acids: CASSSVTGELFF.

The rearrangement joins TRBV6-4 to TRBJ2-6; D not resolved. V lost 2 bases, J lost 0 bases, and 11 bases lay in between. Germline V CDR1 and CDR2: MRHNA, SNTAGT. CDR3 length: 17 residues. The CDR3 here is CASSDGQINSGANVLTF. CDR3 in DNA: TGTGCCAGCAGTGACGGTCAGATAAACTCTGGGGCCAACGTCCTGACTTTC.

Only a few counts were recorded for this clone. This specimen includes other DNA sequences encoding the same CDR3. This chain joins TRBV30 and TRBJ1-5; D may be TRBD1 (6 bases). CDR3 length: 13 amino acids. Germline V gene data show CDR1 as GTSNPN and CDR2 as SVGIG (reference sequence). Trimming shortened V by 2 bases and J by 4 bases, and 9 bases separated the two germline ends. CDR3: CAWSPRGNQPQHF. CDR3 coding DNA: TGTGCCTGGAGTCCCAGGGGAAATCAGCCCCAGCATTTT.

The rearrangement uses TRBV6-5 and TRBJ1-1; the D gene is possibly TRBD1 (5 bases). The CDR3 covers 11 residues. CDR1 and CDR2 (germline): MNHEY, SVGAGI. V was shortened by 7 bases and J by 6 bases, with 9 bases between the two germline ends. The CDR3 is CASNPGSEAFF. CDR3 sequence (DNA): TGTGCCAGCAACCCAGGGTCTGAAGCTTTCTTT.

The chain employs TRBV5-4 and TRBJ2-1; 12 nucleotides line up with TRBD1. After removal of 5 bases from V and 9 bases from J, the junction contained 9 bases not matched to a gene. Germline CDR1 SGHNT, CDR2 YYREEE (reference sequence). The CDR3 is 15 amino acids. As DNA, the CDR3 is TGTGCCAGCAGGGACCGGGGACAGGGGGCGATTGAGCAGTTCTTC. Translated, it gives CASRDRGQGAIEQFF. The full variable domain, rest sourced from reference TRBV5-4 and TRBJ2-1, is ETGVTQSPTHLIKTRGQQVTLRCSSQSGHNTVSWYQQALGQGPQFIFQYYREEENGRGNFPPRFSGLQFPNYSSELNVNALELDDSALYLCASRDRGQGAIEQFFGPGTRLTVL.

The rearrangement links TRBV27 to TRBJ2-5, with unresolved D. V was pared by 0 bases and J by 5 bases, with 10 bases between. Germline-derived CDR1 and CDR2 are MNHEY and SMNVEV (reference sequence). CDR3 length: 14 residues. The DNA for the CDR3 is TGTGCCAGCAGTTTATCCCTCCCTACTGAGACCCAGTACTTC. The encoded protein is CASSLSLPTETQYF.

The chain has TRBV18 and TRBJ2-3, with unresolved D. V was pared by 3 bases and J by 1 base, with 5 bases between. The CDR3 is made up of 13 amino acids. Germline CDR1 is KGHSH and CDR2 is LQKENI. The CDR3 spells CASSPRGTDTQYF. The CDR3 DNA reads TGTGCCAGCTCACCTCGGGGCACAGATACGCAGTATTTT. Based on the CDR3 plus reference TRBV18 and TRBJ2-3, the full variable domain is NAGVMQNPRHLVRRRGQEARLRCSPMKGHSHVYWYRQLPEEGLKFMVYLQKENIIDESGMPKERFSAEFPKEGPSILRIQQVVRGDSAAYFCASSPRGTDTQYFGPGTRLTVL.

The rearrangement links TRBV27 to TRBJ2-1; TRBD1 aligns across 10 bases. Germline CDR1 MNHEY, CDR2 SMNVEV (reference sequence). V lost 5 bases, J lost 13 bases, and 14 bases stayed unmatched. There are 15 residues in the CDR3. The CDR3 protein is CASSLPPGQGRAQFF. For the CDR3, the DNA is TGTGCCAGCAGTCTACCTCCGGGACAGGGGCGAGCACAGTTCTTC.

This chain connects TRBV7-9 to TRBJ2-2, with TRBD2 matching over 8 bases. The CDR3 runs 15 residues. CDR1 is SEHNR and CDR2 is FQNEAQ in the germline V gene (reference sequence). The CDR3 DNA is TGTGCTACGATTAGCGGGAACATACGCCCCGGGGAGCTGTTTTTT. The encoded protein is CATISGNIRPGELFF.

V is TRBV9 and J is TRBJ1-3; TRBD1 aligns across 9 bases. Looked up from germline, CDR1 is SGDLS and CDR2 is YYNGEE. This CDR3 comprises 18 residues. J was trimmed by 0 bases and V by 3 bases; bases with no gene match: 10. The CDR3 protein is CASSALDRGPSSGNTIYF. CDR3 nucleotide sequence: TGTGCCAGCAGCGCACTGGACAGGGGCCCAAGCTCTGGAAACACCATATATTTT.

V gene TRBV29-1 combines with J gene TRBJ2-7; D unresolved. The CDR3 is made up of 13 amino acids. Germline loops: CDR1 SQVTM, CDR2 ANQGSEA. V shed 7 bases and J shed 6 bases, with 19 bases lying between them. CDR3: CSARSVLPVEQYF. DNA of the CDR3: TGCAGCGCTAGGAGCGTATTACCCGTCGAGCAGTACTTC.

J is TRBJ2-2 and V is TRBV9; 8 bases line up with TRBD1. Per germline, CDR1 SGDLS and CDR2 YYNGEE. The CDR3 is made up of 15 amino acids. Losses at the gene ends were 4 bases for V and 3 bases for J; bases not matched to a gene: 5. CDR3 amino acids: CASSPLGQDTGELFF. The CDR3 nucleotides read TGTGCCAGCAGCCCCCTGGGACAGGACACCGGGGAGCTGTTTTTT.

The chain's CDR3 is CASNPRASGTGEQFF. In nucleotides, the CDR3 is TGTGCCAGTAACCCGCGAGCTAGCGGGACGGGTGAGCAGTTCTTC. The V call is TRBV19, the J call TRBJ2-1; TRBD2 matches at 9 bases. The CDR3 has 15 amino acids. The germline V gene has CDR1 LNHDA and CDR2 SQIVND (reference sequence). The ends lost 7 bases at V and 9 bases at J; junction bases unmatched: 13.

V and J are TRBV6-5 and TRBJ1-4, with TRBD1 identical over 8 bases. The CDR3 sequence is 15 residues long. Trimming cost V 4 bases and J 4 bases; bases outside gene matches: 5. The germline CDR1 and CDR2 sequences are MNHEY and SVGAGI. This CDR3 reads CASSLTGGGNEKLFF. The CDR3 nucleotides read TGTGCCAGCAGTTTAACAGGGGGAGGTAATGAAAAACTGTTTTTT.

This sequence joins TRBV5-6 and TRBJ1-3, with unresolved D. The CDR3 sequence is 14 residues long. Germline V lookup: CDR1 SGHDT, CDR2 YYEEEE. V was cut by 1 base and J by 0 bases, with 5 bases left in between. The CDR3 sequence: CASSLTVSGNTIYF. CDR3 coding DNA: TGTGCCAGCAGCTTGACAGTCTCTGGAAACACCATATATTTT.

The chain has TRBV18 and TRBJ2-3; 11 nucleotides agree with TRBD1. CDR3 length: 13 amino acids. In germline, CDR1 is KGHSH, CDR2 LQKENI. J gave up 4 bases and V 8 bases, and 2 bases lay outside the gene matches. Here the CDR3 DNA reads TGTGCCAGCGAGGGACAGGGGGCAGATACGCAGTATTTT. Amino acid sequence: CASEGQGADTQYF.

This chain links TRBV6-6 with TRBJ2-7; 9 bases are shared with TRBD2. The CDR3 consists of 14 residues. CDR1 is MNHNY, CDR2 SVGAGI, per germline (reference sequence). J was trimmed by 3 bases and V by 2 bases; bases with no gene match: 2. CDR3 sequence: CASSYIAGDYEQYF. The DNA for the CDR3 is TGTGCCAGCAGTTACATAGCGGGAGACTACGAGCAGTACTTC.

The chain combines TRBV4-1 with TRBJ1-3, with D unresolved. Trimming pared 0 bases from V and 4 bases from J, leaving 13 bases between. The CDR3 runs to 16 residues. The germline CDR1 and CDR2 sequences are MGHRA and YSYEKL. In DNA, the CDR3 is TGCGCCAGCAGCCAAGATTACAGCACTTCGGGAAACACCATATATTTT. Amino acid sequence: CASSQDYSTSGNTIYF.

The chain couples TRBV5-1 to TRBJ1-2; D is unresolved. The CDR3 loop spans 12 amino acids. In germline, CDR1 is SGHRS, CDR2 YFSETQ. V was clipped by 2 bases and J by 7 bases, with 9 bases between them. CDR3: CASSLSGGGYTF. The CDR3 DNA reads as TGCGCCAGCAGCTTATCAGGTGGTGGCTACACCTTC.

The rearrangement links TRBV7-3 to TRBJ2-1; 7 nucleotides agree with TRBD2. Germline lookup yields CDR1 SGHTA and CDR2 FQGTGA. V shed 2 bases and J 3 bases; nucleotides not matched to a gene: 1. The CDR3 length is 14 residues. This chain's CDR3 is CASSLGGVYNEQFF. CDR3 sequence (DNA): TGTGCCAGCAGCTTAGGGGGGGTCTACAATGAGCAGTTCTTC.

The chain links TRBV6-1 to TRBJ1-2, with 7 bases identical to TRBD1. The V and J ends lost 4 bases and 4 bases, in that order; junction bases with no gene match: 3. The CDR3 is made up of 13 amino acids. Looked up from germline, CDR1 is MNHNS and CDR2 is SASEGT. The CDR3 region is CASSARGLYGYTF. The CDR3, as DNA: TGTGCCAGCAGTGCGAGGGGGCTCTATGGCTACACCTTC.

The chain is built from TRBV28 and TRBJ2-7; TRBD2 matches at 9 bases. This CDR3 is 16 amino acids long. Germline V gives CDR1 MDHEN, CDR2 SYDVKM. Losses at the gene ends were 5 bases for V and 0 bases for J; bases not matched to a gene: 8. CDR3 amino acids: CASSLNAGGPSYEQYF. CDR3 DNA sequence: TGTGCCAGCAGTCTCAACGCGGGAGGGCCCTCCTACGAGCAGTACTTC.

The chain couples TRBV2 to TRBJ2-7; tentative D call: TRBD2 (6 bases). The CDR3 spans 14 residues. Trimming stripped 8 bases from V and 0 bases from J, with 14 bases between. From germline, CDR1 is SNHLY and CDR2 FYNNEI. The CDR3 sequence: CASRTSLASYEQYF. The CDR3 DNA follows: TGTGCCAGCCGAACTAGCCTTGCCTCCTACGAGCAGTACTTC. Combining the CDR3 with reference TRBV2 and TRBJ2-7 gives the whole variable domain EPEVTQTPSHQVTQMGQEVILRCVPISNHLYFYWYRQILGQKVEFLVSFYNNEISEKSEIFDDQFSVERPDGSNFTLKIRSTKLEDSAMYFCASRTSLASYEQYFGPGTRLTVT.